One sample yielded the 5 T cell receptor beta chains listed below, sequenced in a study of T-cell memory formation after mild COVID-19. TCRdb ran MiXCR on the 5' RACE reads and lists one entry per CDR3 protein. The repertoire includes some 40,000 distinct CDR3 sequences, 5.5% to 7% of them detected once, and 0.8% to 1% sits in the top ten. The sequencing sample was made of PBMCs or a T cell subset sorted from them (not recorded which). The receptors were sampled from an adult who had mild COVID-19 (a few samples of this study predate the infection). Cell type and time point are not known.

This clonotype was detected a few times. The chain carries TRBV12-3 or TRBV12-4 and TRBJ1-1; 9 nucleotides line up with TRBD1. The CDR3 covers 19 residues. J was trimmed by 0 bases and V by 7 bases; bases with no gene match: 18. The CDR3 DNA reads TGTGCCAGCACCACCATTACAGGGGGCCTGAAGATTGTGAACACTGAAGCTTTCTTT. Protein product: CASTTITGGLKIVNTEAFF.

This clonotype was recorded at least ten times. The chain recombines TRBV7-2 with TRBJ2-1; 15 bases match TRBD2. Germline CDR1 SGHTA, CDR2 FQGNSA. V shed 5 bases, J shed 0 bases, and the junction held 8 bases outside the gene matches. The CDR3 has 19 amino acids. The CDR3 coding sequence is TGTGCCAGCAGCAAGGGACTAGCGGGAGGTGGGCCCTCCTACAATGAGCAGTTCTTC. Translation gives CASSKGLAGGGPSYNEQFF.

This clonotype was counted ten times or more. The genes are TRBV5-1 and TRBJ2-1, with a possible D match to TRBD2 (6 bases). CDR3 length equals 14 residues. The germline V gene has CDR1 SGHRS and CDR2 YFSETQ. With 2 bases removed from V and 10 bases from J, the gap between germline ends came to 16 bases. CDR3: CASSLDTAAGEQFF. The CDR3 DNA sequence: TGCGCCAGCAGCTTAGATACGGCTGCGGGAGAGCAGTTCTTC. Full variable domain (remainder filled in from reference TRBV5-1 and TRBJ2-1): KAGVTQTPRYLIKTRGQQVTLSCSPISGHRSVSWYQQTPGQGLQFLFEYFSETQRNKGNFPGRFSGRQFSNSRSEMNVSTLELGDSALYLCASSLDTAAGEQFFGPGTRLTVL.

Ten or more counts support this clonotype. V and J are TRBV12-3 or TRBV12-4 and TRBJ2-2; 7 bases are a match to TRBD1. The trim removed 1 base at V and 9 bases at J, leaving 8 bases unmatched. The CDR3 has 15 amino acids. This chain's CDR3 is CASSLVTGSGRELFF. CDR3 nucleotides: TGTGCCAGCAGTTTAGTGACAGGGTCGGGCAGGGAGCTGTTTTTT.

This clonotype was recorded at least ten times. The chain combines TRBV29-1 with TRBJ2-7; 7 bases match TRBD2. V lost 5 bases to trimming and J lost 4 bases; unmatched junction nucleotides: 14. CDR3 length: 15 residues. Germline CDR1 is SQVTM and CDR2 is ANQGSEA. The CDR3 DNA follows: TGCAGCGTTTCAACCGGGACTACCGGCCCATACGAGCAGTACTTC. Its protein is CSVSTGTTGPYEQYF.